The 25 T cell receptor beta chains below all came from one sample that was sequenced in a study of PD-1 blockade in classical Hodgkin lymphoma. TCRdb's copy holds only in-frame clones and misses some; the assay was immunoSEQ multiplex PCR. This sample has roughly 32,000 clones, with approximately 94% found just once. This sample's time point: newly diagnosed, previously untreated cHL patient sample. The material sequenced was peripheral blood mononuclear cells (PBMCs). Receptors were obtained from a human donor with classical Hodgkin lymphoma.

This rearrangement joins TRBV5-8 to TRBJ2-7; a weak D match, TRBD1 (5 bases). V gave up 2 bases and J gave up 0 bases, with 12 bases separating them. CDR1 and CDR2 from the germline V gene are SGHTS and YDEGEE. CDR3 length: 15 amino acids. CDR3 loop: CASSFIRTYSYEQYF. The DNA for the CDR3 is TGTGCCAGCAGCTTCATACGGACATACTCCTACGAGCAGTACTTC.

The genes are TRBV6-5 and TRBJ2-2, with D perhaps matching TRBD1 (6 bases). CDR3 length: 16 amino acids. The V gene's germline CDR1 is MNHEY and CDR2 SVGAGI. The V end was cut by 3 bases, the J end by 0 bases, with 11 bases between. The CDR3 DNA follows: TGTGCCAGCAGTTATAGAGGGGGTGCGAACACCGGGGAGCTGTTTTTT. Translating it yields CASSYRGGANTGELFF.

J is TRBJ2-7 and V is TRBV5-4, with D tentatively TRBD2 (6 bases). In germline, CDR1 is SGHNT, CDR2 YYREEE (reference sequence). The CDR3 runs 15 residues. The V gene lost 5 bases and the J gene lost 2 bases, with 17 bases spanning the gap. CDR3 bases: TGTGCCAGCAGTACTCTAGCGTACCTAACCTACGAGCAGTACTTC. It encodes CASSTLAYLTYEQYF.

This chain connects TRBV5-6 to TRBJ1-2; unclear D gene. The CDR3 runs to 14 residues. Trimming removed 0 bases at V and 0 bases at J, with 6 bases between. Germline lookup yields CDR1 SGHDT and CDR2 YYEEEE. The CDR3 DNA sequence: TGTGCCAGCAGCTTGGGCCCCGCTAACTATGGCTACACCTTC. This encodes CASSLGPANYGYTF.

This chain uses TRBV18 with TRBJ1-1, with no clear D. V lost 0 bases, J lost 7 bases, and 9 bases lay in between. Germline CDR1 is KGHSH and CDR2 is LQKENI. The CDR3 is 13 residues long. The DNA of the CDR3 is TGTGCCAGCTCACCACCTCAGGACGGTGAAGCTTTCTTT. This codes for CASSPPQDGEAFF.

The chain uses TRBV5-1 and TRBJ2-7; D perhaps matches TRBD2 (6 bases). This CDR3 region has 15 residues. The V and J ends lost 6 bases and 2 bases respectively, with 18 bases between them. The germline CDR1 and CDR2 sequences are SGHRS and YFSETQ. The CDR3 region has the DNA TGCGCCAGCACCCACGGGGACTCGCGGGCCTACGAGCAGTACTTC. Amino acid sequence: CASTHGDSRAYEQYF.

The chain uses TRBV27 and TRBJ1-6, with D possibly being TRBD1 (5 bases). CDR3 size: 16 residues. Looked up from germline, CDR1 is MNHEY and CDR2 is SMNVEV (reference sequence). The germline V and J ends were trimmed by 9 bases and 0 bases, with 15 bases remaining between them. CDR3 region: CASTGGSSSYNSPLHF. The CDR3 DNA reads as TGTGCCAGTACGGGGGGGTCGAGCTCCTATAATTCACCCCTCCACTTT.

The chain recombines TRBV6-1 with TRBJ1-3, with 9 bases lining up with TRBD1. Trimming at V came to 3 bases and at J to 3 bases, leaving 6 bases not matched to a gene. The CDR3 covers 16 residues. Per germline, CDR1 MNHNS and CDR2 SASEGT. CDR3 protein: CASSEIRTGDGNTIYF. The CDR3 region has the DNA TGTGCCAGCAGTGAGATCCGGACAGGGGATGGAAACACCATATATTTT.

The chain combines TRBV28 with TRBJ2-7; no reliable D call. Germline assignment: CDR1 MDHEN and CDR2 SYDVKM. The CDR3 sequence is 15 residues long. V dropped 5 bases and J dropped 2 bases, with 16 bases sitting between them. CDR3 bases: TGTGCCAGCAGTCCCAGGCAGGACGGAGCCTACGAGCAGTACTTC. Its protein is CASSPRQDGAYEQYF.

The chain is built from TRBV11-2 and TRBJ1-1; possible D gene TRBD1, 6 bases. There are 14 residues in the CDR3. The ends were cut back, 6 bases at V and 1 base at J, with 12 bases in the middle. Per the germline V gene, CDR1 is SGHAT and CDR2 is FQNNGV. The CDR3 DNA reads as TGTGCCAGCAGACCGGGGGGGCCGAACACTGAAGCTTTCTTT. Its translation is CASRPGGPNTEAFF.

The chain employs TRBV15 and TRBJ1-1; unclear D gene. In germline, CDR1 is LNHNV, CDR2 YYDKDF (reference sequence). The CDR3 is 16 residues long. V dropped 1 base and J dropped 5 bases, with 17 bases sitting between them. The CDR3 sequence: CATSRVETLGWTEAFF. The DNA for the CDR3 is TGTGCCACCAGCAGAGTTGAGACCTTGGGGTGGACTGAAGCTTTCTTT.

V and J are TRBV15 and TRBJ1-1; D perhaps matches TRBD1 (5 bases). CDR3 length: 13 amino acids. CDR1 and CDR2 (germline): LNHNV, YYDKDF (reference sequence). V was shortened by 4 bases and J by 3 bases, with 9 bases between the two germline ends. CDR3 bases: TGTGCCACCAGCATCGACAGCTACACTGAAGCTTTCTTT. It yields the protein CATSIDSYTEAFF.

J is TRBJ2-7 and V is TRBV28; 11 nucleotides match TRBD2. The junction had 6 bases not matched to a gene; V was cut back by 2 bases and J by 0 bases. The CDR3 spans 17 residues. Germline CDR1 is MDHEN and CDR2 is SYDVKM. The chain's CDR3 is CASSLPLAGGSSYEQYF. In DNA, the CDR3 is TGTGCCAGCAGTTTACCCCTAGCGGGAGGCAGCTCCTACGAGCAGTACTTC.

The genes are TRBV19 and TRBJ1-4; D perhaps matches TRBD1 (5 bases). V was cut by 3 bases and J by 4 bases, with 9 bases left in between. Germline CDR1 LNHDA, CDR2 SQIVND (reference sequence). This CDR3 has 14 residues. CDR3 bases: TGTGCCAGTAGTATTCAGACAGTTAATGAAAAACTGTTTTTT. This translates into CASSIQTVNEKLFF.

CDR3 nucleotides: TGCGCCAGCAGCCAAGTTCATCCAGGGCAAAACTATGGCTACACCTTC. Protein product: CASSQVHPGQNYGYTF. The chain combines TRBV4-1 with TRBJ1-2, with D possibly matching TRBD1 (5 bases). This CDR3 contains 16 residues. The germline CDR1 and CDR2 sequences are MGHRA and YSYEKL. V was pared by 1 base and J by 2 bases, with 14 bases between.

The chain combines TRBV4-1 with TRBJ2-7, with 7 bases matching TRBD2. Per the germline V gene, CDR1 is MGHRA and CDR2 is YSYEKL. This CDR3 region has 16 residues. Losses at the gene ends were 1 base for V and 6 bases for J; bases not matched to a gene: 12. The CDR3 DNA is TGCGCCAGCAGCCAAGGAGGGCTAGCGGTATGGGGCGAGCAGTACTTC. It codes for CASSQGGLAVWGEQYF.

The chain joins TRBV15 to TRBJ1-2; D gene unclear. CDR1 and CDR2 from the germline V gene are LNHNV and YYDKDF (reference sequence). The CDR3 extends over 15 amino acids. Trimming took 1 base from V and 1 from J, leaving 10 bases between them. CDR3 in DNA: TGTGCCACCAGCAGAGCTCGGGGTTATAACTATGGCTACACCTTC. Encoded protein: CATSRARGYNYGYTF.

This clone was seen a few times. The chain is built from TRBV5-1 and TRBJ2-5; 15 nucleotides agree with TRBD2. CDR1 is SGHRS and CDR2 is YFSETQ in the germline V gene. The CDR3 runs to 17 residues. V lost 4 bases and J lost 5; bases outside the gene matches: 9. The CDR3 reads CASSDRTSGGGLETQYF. DNA for the CDR3: TGCGCCAGCAGCGACAGGACTAGCGGGGGGGGCCTGGAGACCCAGTACTTC.

This clone was found once. The V call is TRBV15, the J call TRBJ2-2; D is unresolved. Germline assignment: CDR1 LNHNV and CDR2 YYDKDF (reference sequence). CDR3 length: 16 residues. Trimming left V 2 bases short and J 6 bases short, with 16 bases between. The CDR3 DNA is TGTGCCACCAGCAGACAACCATTAAGGTTAGCCGGGGAGCTGTTTTTT. Amino acids: CATSRQPLRLAGELFF.

The J gene is TRBJ1-2, the V gene TRBV4-2; no clear D. Between the trimmed V and J ends, which lost 3 bases and 0 bases, there was a span of 8 bases. This CDR3 region has 14 residues. The germline V gene encodes CDR1 LGHNA and CDR2 YNFKEQ. The DNA for the CDR3 is TGTGCCAGCAGCCACGGGATAGCTAACTATGGCTACACCTTC. Its protein is CASSHGIANYGYTF.

The gene calls are TRBV5-1 and TRBJ2-3, with TRBD1 identical over 7 bases. Per germline, CDR1 SGHRS and CDR2 YFSETQ. The CDR3 covers 14 residues. V shed 0 bases and J 6 bases; nucleotides not matched to a gene: 4. CDR3 bases: TGCGCCAGCAGCTTGGGGGGACAGTCTGATACGCAGTATTTT. Translated: CASSLGGQSDTQYF. Filled out from reference TRBV5-1 and TRBJ2-3, the complete variable domain reads KAGVTQTPRYLIKTRGQQVTLSCSPISGHRSVSWYQQTPGQGLQFLFEYFSETQRNKGNFPGRFSGRQFSNSRSEMNVSTLELGDSALYLCASSLGGQSDTQYFGPGTRLTVL.

J is TRBJ1-2 and V is TRBV4-1; D gene uncertain. V was pared by 5 bases and J by 0 bases, with 13 bases between. The CDR3 has 15 residues. Germline CDR1 is MGHRA and CDR2 is YSYEKL. This CDR3 reads CASSYTQQTNYGYTF. CDR3 DNA: TGCGCCAGCAGCTACACTCAACAGACTAACTATGGCTACACCTTC.

This chain uses TRBV27 with TRBJ2-1; D not certain. V lost 2 bases and J 4 bases, leaving 12 bases between the germline ends. Germline V lookup: CDR1 MNHEY, CDR2 SMNVEV (reference sequence). The CDR3 is 15 amino acids. The CDR3 DNA reads as TGTGCCAGCAGTTTACCCGGAAACTTTTACAATGAGCAGTTCTTC. Translating gives CASSLPGNFYNEQFF.

The rearrangement joins TRBV20-1 to TRBJ1-4, with D possibly being TRBD1 (5 bases). Germline CDR1 DFQATT, CDR2 SNEGSKA (reference sequence). Trimming left V 4 bases short and J 8 bases short, with 8 bases between. This CDR3 region has 11 residues. The CDR3 protein is CSAKEGEKLFF. The CDR3 region has the DNA TGCAGTGCTAAAGAGGGGGAAAAACTGTTTTTT.

This chain links TRBV7-9 with TRBJ2-5, with 7 bases aligning to TRBD1. Germline V lookup: CDR1 SEHNR, CDR2 FQNEAQ (reference sequence). The length of the CDR3 is 14 residues. The junction had 5 bases not matched to a gene; V was cut back by 5 bases and J by 2 bases. In DNA form, the CDR3 reads TGTGCCAGCAGCCCGACAGGGACGCAAGAGACCCAGTACTTC. Its protein product is CASSPTGTQETQYF.